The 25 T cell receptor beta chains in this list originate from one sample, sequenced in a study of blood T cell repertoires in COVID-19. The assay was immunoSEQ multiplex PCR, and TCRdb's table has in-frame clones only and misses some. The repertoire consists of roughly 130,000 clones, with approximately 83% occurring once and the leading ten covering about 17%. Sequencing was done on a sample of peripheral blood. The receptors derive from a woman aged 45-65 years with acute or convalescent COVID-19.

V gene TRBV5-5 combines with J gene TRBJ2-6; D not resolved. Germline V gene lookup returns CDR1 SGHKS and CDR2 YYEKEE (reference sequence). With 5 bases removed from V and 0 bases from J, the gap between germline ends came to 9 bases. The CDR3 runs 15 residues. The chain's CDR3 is CASRTLNSGANVLTF. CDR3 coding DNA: TGTGCCAGCAGGACACTGAACTCTGGGGCCAACGTCCTGACTTTC.

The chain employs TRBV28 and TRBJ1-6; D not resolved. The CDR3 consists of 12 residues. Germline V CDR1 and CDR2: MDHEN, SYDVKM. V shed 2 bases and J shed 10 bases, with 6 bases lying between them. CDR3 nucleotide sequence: TGTGCCAGCAGTTTAGCGGTATCACCCCTCCACTTT. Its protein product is CASSLAVSPLHF.

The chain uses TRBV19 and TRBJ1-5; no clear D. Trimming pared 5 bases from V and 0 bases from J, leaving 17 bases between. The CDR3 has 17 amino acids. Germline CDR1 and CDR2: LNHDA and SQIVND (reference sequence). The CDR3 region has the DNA TGTGCCAGTAGTCCACTGGTGGGAGGGTATAGCAATCAGCCCCAGCATTTT. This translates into CASSPLVGGYSNQPQHF.

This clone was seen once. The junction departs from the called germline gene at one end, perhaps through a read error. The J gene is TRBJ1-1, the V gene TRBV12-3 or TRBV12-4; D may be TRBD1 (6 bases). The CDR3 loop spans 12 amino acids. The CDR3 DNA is TGTGCCAGCAGTTTTCCGGACAGCTCAAAGGTCTTT. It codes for CASSFPDSSKVF.

Written as DNA, the CDR3 is TGTGCCAGCAGTTTCGGTGGGGGGGCGCCCGGCCTCCACTTT. This encodes CASSFGGGAPGLHF. V and J are TRBV27 and TRBJ1-6; TRBD1 is a possible D gene (6 bases). Trimming removed 3 bases from V and 15 bases from J, with 18 bases in between. The CDR3 has 14 amino acids. Germline lookup yields CDR1 MNHEY and CDR2 SMNVEV (reference sequence).

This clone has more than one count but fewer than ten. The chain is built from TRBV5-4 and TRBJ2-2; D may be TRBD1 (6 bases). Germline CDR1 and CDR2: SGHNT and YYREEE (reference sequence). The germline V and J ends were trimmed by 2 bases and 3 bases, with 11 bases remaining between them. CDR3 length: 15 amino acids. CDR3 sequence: CASSFTGTDTGELFF. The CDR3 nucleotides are TGTGCCAGCAGCTTTACAGGGACGGACACCGGGGAGCTGTTTTTT. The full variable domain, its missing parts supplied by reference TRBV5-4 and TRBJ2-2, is ETGVTQSPTHLIKTRGQQVTLRCSSQSGHNTVSWYQQALGQGPQFIFQYYREEENGRGNFPPRFSGLQFPNYSSELNVNALELDDSALYLCASSFTGTDTGELFFGEGSRLTVL.

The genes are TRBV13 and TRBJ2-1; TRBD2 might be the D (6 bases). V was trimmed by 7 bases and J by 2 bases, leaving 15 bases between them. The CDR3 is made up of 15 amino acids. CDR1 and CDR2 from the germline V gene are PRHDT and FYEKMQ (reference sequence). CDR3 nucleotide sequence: TGTGCCAGCAACGAATCCCCGGGGGCCTACAATGAGCAGTTCTTC. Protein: CASNESPGAYNEQFF.

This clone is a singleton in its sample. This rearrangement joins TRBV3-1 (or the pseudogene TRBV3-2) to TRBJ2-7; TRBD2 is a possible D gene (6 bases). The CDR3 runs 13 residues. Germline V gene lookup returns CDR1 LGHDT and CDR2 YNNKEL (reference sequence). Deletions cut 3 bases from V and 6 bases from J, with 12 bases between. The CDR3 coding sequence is TGTGCCAGCAGCCAGCGGGGACTTGGCGAGCAGTACTTC. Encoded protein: CASSQRGLGEQYF.

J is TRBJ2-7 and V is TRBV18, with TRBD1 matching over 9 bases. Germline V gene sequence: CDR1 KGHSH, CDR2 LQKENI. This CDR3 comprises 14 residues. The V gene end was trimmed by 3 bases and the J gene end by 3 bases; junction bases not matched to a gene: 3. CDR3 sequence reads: CASSPGTGNYEQYF. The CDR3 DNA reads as TGTGCCAGCTCACCCGGGACAGGGAACTACGAGCAGTACTTC.

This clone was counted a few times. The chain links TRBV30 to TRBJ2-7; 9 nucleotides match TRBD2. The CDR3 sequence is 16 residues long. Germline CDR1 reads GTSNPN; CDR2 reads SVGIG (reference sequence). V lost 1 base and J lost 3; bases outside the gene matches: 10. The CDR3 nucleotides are TGTGCCTGGAGTGACCCTGGGACTAGCAAGGGCTACGAGCAGTACTTC. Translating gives CAWSDPGTSKGYEQYF.

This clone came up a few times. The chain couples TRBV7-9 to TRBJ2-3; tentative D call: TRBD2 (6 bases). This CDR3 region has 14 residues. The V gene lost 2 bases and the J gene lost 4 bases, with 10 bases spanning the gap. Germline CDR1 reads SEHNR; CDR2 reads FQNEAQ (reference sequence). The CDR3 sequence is CASSLTGEADTQYF. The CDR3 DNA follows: TGTGCCAGCAGCTTAACGGGGGAGGCAGATACGCAGTATTTT.

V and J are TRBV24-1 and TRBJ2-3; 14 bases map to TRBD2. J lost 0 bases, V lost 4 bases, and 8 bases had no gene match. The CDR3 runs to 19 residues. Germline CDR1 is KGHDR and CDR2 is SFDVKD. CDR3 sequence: CATSDPGTSGGFSTDTQYF. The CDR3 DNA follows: TGTGCCACCAGTGACCCCGGGACTAGCGGGGGCTTTAGCACAGATACGCAGTATTTT.

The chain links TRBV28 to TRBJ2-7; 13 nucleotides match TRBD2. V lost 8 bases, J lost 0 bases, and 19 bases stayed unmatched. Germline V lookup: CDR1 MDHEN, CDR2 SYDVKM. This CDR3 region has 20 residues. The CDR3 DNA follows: TGTGCCAGCCGCCTAACTTCTCCCGGGACTAGCGGGGCGTACTCCTACGAGCAGTACTTC. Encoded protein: CASRLTSPGTSGAYSYEQYF.

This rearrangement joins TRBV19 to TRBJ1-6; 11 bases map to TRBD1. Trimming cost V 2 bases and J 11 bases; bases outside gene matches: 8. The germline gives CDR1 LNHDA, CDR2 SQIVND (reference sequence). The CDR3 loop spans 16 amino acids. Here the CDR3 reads CASSIQGQGASTPLHF. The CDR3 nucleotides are TGTGCCAGTAGTATACAAGGACAGGGGGCGTCAACACCCCTCCACTTT. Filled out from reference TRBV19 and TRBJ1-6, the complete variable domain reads DGGITQSPKYLFRKEGQNVTLSCEQNLNHDAMYWYRQDPGQGLRLIYYSQIVNDFQKGDIAEGYSVSREKKESFPLTVTSAQKNPTAFYLCASSIQGQGASTPLHFGNGTRLTVT.

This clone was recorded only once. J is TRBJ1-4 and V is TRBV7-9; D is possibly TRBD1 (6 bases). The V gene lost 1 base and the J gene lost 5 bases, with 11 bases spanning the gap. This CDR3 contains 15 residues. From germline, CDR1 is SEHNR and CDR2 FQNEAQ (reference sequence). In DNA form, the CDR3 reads TGTGCCAGCAGCTTAGGGGCAGGGGAGAATGAAAAACTGTTTTTT. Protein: CASSLGAGENEKLFF.

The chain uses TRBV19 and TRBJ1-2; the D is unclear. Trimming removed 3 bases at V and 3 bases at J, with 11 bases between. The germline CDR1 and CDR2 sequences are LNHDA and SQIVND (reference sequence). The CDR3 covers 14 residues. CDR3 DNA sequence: TGTGCCAGTAGTATTAGTGCCGCCCACTATGGCTACACCTTC. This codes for CASSISAAHYGYTF.

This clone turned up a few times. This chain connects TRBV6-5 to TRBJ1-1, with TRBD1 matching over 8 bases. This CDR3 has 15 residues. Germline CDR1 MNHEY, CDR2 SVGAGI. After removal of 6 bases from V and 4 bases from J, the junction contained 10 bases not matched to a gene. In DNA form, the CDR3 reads TGTGCCAGCAGCCCAACGGACAGGGTGAGCACTGAAGCTTTCTTT. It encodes CASSPTDRVSTEAFF.

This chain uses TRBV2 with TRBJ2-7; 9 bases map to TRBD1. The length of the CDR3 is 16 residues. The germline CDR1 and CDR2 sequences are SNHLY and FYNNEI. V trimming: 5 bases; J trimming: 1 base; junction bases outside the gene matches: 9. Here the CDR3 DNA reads TGTGCCAGCAGTAAAGGGGGACAGGGTAGATCCTACGAGCAGTACTTC. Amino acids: CASSKGGQGRSYEQYF.

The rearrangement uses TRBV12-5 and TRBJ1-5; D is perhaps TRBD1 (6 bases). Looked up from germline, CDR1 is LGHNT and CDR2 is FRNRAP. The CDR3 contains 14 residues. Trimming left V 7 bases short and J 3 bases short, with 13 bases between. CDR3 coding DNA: TGTGCTAGTGCCCTACAGGGAAACAATCAGCCCCAGCATTTT. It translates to CASALQGNNQPQHF.

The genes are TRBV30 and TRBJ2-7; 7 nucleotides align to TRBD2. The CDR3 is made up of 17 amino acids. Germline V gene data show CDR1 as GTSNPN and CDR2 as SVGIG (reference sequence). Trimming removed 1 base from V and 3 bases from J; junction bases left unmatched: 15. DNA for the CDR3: TGTGCCTGGAGTGACCCCGGGGAGGGACTTCGTAACTACGAGCAGTACTTC. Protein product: CAWSDPGEGLRNYEQYF.

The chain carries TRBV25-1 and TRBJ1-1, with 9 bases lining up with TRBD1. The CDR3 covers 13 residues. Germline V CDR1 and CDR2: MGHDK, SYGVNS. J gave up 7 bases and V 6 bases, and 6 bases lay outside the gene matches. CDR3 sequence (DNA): TGTGCCAGCAGAAACTCGGACAGGGGTGAAGCTTTCTTT. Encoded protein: CASRNSDRGEAFF.

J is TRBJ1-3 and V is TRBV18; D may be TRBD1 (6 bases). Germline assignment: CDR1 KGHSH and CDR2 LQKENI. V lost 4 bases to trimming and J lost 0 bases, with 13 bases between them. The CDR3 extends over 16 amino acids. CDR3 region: CASSLRTADSGNTIYF. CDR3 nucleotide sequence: TGTGCCAGCTCACTAAGGACAGCTGACTCTGGAAACACCATATATTTT.

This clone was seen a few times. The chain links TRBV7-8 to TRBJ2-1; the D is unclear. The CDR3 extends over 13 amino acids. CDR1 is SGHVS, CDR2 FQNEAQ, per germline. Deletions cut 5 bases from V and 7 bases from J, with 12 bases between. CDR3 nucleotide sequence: TGTGCCAGCAGCGAAACCCCTAGAAATGAGCAGTTCTTC. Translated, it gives CASSETPRNEQFF.

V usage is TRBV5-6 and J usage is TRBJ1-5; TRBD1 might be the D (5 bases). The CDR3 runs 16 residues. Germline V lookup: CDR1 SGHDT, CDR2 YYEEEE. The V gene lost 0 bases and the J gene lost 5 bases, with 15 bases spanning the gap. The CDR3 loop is CASSLVGQGRDQPQHF. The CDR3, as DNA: TGTGCCAGCAGCTTGGTGGGTCAGGGCAGGGATCAGCCCCAGCATTTT. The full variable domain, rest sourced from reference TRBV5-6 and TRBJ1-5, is DAGVTQSPTHLIKTRGQQVTLRCSPKSGHDTVSWYQQALGQGPQFIFQYYEEEERQRGNFPDRFSGHQFPNYSSELNVNALLLGDSALYLCASSLVGQGRDQPQHFGDGTRLSIL.

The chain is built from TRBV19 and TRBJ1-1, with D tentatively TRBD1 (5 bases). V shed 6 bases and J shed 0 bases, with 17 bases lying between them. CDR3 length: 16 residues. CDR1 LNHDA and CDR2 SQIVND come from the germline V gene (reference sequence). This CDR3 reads CASSPTWGGLNTEAFF. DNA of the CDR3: TGTGCCAGTAGCCCGACCTGGGGGGGACTGAACACTGAAGCTTTCTTT.